Only one count was recorded for the clone carrying this TCR beta chain. Assay used: immunoSEQ multiplex PCR; TCRdb lists only in-frame clones, some missing. The data contain more than 65,000 clones, roughly 80% of them singletons. Looked up from germline, CDR1 is MNHEY and CDR2 is SMNVEV (reference sequence). The CDR3 extends over 15 amino acids. V shed 5 bases and J 5 bases; nucleotides not matched to a gene: 6. The data stem from a study of T cell responses to AZD1222 COVID-19 vaccine. V and J are TRBV27 and TRBJ1-4, with 9 bases fitting TRBD1. This material consisted of peripheral blood, taken on day 0 of AZD1222 vaccination. The receptor comes from an adult in good health. The CDR3 DNA reads as TGTGCCAGCAGTAGCATGGGACAGGGAAATGAAAAACTGTTTTTT. Amino acid sequence: CASSSMGQGNEKLFF.